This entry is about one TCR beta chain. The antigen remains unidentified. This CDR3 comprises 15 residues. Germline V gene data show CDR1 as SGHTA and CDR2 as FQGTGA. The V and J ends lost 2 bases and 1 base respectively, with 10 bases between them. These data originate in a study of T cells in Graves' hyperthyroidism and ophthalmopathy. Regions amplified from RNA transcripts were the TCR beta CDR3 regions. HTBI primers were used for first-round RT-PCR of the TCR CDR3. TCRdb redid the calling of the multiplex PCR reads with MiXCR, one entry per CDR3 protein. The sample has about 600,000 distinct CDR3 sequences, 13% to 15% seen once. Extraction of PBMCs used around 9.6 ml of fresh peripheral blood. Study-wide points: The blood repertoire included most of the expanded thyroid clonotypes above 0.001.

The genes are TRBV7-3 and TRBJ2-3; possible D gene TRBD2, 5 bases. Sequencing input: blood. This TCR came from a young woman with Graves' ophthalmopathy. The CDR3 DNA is TGTGCCAGCAGCTTATTCCCCGGGGGCACAGATACGCAGTATTTT. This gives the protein CASSLFPGGTDTQYF. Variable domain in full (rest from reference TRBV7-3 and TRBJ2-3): GAGVSQTPSNKVTEKGKYVELRCDPISGHTALYWYRQSLGQGPEFLIYFQGTGAADDSGLPNDRFFAVRPEGSVSTLKIQRTERGDSAVYLCASSLFPGGTDTQYFGPGTRLTVL.